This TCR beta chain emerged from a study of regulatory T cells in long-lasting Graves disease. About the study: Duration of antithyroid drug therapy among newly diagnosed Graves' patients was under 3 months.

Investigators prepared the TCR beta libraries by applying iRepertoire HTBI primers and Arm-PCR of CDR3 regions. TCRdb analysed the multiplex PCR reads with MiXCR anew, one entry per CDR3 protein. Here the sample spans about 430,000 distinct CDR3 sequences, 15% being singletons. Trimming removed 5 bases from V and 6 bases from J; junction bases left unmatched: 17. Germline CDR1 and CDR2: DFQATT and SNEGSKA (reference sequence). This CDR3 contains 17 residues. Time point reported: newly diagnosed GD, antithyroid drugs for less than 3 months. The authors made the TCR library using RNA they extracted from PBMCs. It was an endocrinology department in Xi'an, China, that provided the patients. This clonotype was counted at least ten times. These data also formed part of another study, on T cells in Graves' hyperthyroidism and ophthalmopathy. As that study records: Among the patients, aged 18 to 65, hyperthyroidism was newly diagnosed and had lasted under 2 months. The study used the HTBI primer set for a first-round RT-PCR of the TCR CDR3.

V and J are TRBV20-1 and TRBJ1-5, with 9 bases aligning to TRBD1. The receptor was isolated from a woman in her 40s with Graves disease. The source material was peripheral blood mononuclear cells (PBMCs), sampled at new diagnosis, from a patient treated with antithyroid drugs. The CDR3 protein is CSALDQIVGQGTQPQHF. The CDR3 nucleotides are TGCAGTGCTTTGGATCAAATCGTAGGACAGGGGACTCAGCCCCAGCATTTT.